This entry features one T cell receptor beta chain sequence. This record belongs to a study of blood T cell repertoires in COVID-19. The study drew participants aged about 18 to 89 years from about two dozen US areas. All exposed participants met a person with COVID-19 within 2 weeks before entering the study. The CDR3 loop spans 15 amino acids. Germline CDR1 and CDR2: SGHTS and YDEGEE. V was clipped by 2 bases and J by 5 bases; unmatched bases: 4. Using immunoSEQ multiplex PCR, the repertoire was profiled, and TCRdb retains in-frame clones only, with some absent. The sample records under 250,000 clones, 80% to 90% being singletons.

The material sequenced was PBMCs or T cells enriched from blood (not recorded which). The origin of this receptor is a woman aged 35 to 49 who had been exposed to COVID-19. The V call is TRBV5-8, the J call TRBJ1-6, with 7 bases aligning to TRBD1. CDR3 in amino acids: CASSFRQGNNSPLHF. CDR3 coding DNA: TGTGCCAGCAGCTTTCGACAGGGAAATAATTCACCCCTCCACTTT.